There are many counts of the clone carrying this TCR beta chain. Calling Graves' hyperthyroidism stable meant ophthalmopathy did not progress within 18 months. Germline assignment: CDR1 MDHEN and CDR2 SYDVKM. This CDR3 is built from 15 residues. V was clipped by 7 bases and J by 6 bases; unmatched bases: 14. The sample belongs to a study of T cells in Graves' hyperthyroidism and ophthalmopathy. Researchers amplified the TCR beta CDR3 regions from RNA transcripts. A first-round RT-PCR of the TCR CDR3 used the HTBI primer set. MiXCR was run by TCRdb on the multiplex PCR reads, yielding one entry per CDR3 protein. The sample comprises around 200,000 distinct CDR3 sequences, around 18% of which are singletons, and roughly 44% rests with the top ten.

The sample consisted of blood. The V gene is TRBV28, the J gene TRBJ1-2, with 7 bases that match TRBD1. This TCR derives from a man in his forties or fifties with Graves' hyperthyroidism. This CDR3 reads CASTTEPTGAHGYTF. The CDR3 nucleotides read TGTGCCAGCACCACGGAACCAACAGGGGCTCATGGCTACACCTTC.